The 20 T cell receptor beta chains below were found in one sample sequenced in a study of T-cell memory formation after mild COVID-19. TCRdb recomputed calls from the 5' RACE reads with MiXCR, one row per CDR3 protein. The sample includes some 340,000 distinct CDR3 sequences, under 15% of them seen just once. Sequencing was carried out using PBMCs or a T cell subset sorted from them (not recorded which). The source of these receptors is a man aged 18-30 years who had mild COVID-19 (a few samples of this study predate the infection). Cell type and time point are not known.

The chain carries TRBV6-2 or TRBV6-3 and TRBJ1-5; D unclear. Germline V gene data show CDR1 as MNHEY and CDR2 as SVGEGT. Trimming took 6 bases from V and 1 from J, leaving 7 bases between them. CDR3 length equals 13 residues. The CDR3 DNA reads TGTGCCAGCAGGGAACTGAGCAATCAGCCCCAGCATTTT. Translation gives CASRELSNQPQHF.

This clonotype was counted many times. The chain combines TRBV19 with TRBJ2-5; either TRBD1 or TRBD2 may supply D (5 bases each). Germline V gene data show CDR1 as LNHDA and CDR2 as SQIVND (reference sequence). CDR3 length: 17 amino acids. V lost 5 bases, J lost 3 bases, and 22 bases lay in between. The CDR3 DNA reads TGTGCCAGTAGTTCCGGGGACGTCGCGTTCGTTAAAGAGACCCAGTACTTC. It is translated as CASSSGDVAFVKETQYF.

This clonotype was recorded a few times. This sequence joins TRBV25-1 and TRBJ1-6; possibly TRBD1 for D (5 bases). CDR3 length: 19 residues. The germline V gene encodes CDR1 MGHDK and CDR2 SYGVNS. The V end lost 2 bases, the J end lost 0 bases, and 17 bases lay between the germline ends. The CDR3, as DNA: TGTGCCAGCAGTGAACAAGAGGGGCTCCCGAGCTCCTATAATTCACCCCTCCACTTT. Residues: CASSEQEGLPSSYNSPLHF.

In this sample, this clonotype turned up a few times. The rearrangement links TRBV10-3 to TRBJ1-1, with a possible D match to TRBD1 (6 bases). V was trimmed by 10 bases and J by 8 bases, leaving 20 bases between them. The CDR3 runs 13 residues. CDR1 is ENHRY and CDR2 is SYGVKD in the germline V gene. The CDR3 region has the DNA TGTGCCAGCCGACCTAGGGGGGCAGAGGAAGCTTTCTTT. Translating it yields CASRPRGAEEAFF.

This clonotype was recorded many times. The chain recombines TRBV5-6 with TRBJ2-5; no clear D. The V end lost 4 bases, the J end lost 5 bases, and 15 bases lay between the germline ends. CDR3 length equals 14 residues. Germline loops: CDR1 SGHDT, CDR2 YYEEEE. The CDR3 DNA reads as TGTGCCAGCAGCCCCCCAGGTGTCCGGGAGACCCAGTACTTC. It is translated as CASSPPGVRETQYF.

The chain joins TRBV15 to TRBJ2-5; D call uncertain. Germline CDR1 LNHNV, CDR2 YYDKDF (reference sequence). The ends were cut back, 2 bases at V and 4 bases at J, with 11 bases in the middle. The CDR3 extends over 14 amino acids. The chain's CDR3 is CATSRPGVIETQYF. The CDR3 nucleotides are TGTGCCACCAGCAGACCTGGGGTGATAGAGACCCAGTACTTC.

This clonotype was observed many times. The chain joins TRBV12-3 or TRBV12-4 to TRBJ1-1; maybe TRBD1 (5 bases). The CDR3 totals 15 residues. V lost 6 bases and J 4 bases, leaving 18 bases between the germline ends. The CDR3 bases are TGTGCCAGCAGGTCCCAGGGAACGATTGTCACTGAAGCTTTCTTT. The encoded protein is CASRSQGTIVTEAFF.

V and J are TRBV12-3 or TRBV12-4 and TRBJ2-3; D is undetermined. Trimming stripped 3 bases from V and 2 bases from J, with 15 bases between. CDR3 length: 16 amino acids. DNA of the CDR3: TGTGCCAGCAGTTTCGCCGTACCCACCTTCACAGATACGCAGTATTTT. Residues: CASSFAVPTFTDTQYF.

In this sample, this clonotype turned up a few times. V is TRBV2 and J is TRBJ2-5; the match to TRBD1 covers 7 bases. With V trimmed by 10 bases and J by 7 bases, 9 bases remained unmatched. Germline-derived CDR1 and CDR2 are SNHLY and FYNNEI. The CDR3 has 12 amino acids. CDR3 in amino acids: CATQGDGGTQYF. As DNA, the CDR3 is TGTGCCACCCAGGGGGACGGAGGGACCCAGTACTTC.

This chain joins TRBV27 and TRBJ2-1; a weak D match, TRBD1 (5 bases). The germline V gene encodes CDR1 MNHEY and CDR2 SMNVEV (reference sequence). Trimming cost V 8 bases and J 5 bases, with 13 bases left between them. This CDR3 is 13 amino acids long. CDR3 nucleotide sequence: TGTGCCAGCGGCATTGCAGGGAACAATGAGCAGTTCTTC. It yields the protein CASGIAGNNEQFF.

Ten or more counts support this clonotype. This chain uses TRBV2 with TRBJ1-2; D not resolved. The V and J ends lost 4 bases and 6 bases respectively, with 12 bases between them. The V gene's germline CDR1 is SNHLY and CDR2 FYNNEI. The CDR3 is made up of 13 amino acids. The DNA for the CDR3 is TGTGCCAGCAGTGCACCGGGCGGAGATGGCTACACCTTC. This codes for CASSAPGGDGYTF. The entire variable domain, with the rest obtained from reference TRBV2 and TRBJ1-2, is as follows: EPEVTQTPSHQVTQMGQEVILRCVPISNHLYFYWYRQILGQKVEFLVSFYNNEISEKSEIFDDQFSVERPDGSNFTLKIRSTKLEDSAMYFCASSAPGGDGYTFGSGTRLTVV.

The table lists this clonotype with many counts. This rearrangement joins TRBV4-2 to TRBJ1-2; D might be TRBD1 (6 bases). Germline lookup yields CDR1 LGHNA and CDR2 YNFKEQ. V was trimmed by 4 bases and J by 5 bases, leaving 14 bases between them. The CDR3 has 14 amino acids. The CDR3 region is CASSREGDLYGYTF. The DNA of the CDR3 is TGTGCCAGCAGCCGGGAGGGGGACCTTTATGGCTACACCTTC.

This clonotype was recorded once. The chain combines TRBV29-1 with TRBJ2-7; a possible D gene is TRBD2 (5 bases). The V gene's germline CDR1 is SQVTM and CDR2 ANQGSEA. The CDR3 runs 14 residues. Trimming left V 0 bases short and J 3 bases short, with 12 bases between. The chain's CDR3 is CSVEDSGESYEQYF. The CDR3 DNA sequence: TGCAGCGTTGAAGATTCCGGGGAAAGCTACGAGCAGTACTTC.

The CDR3 DNA reads as TGTGCTAGTGGTTTGGTTCTCAGGGGGGGGACAGATACGCAGTATTTT. Translated: CASGLVLRGGTDTQYF. This rearrangement joins TRBV12-5 to TRBJ2-3; possibly TRBD1 or TRBD2 for D (7 bases each). The CDR3 is made up of 16 amino acids. V was trimmed by 0 bases and J by 3 bases, leaving 13 bases between them. Germline V gene data show CDR1 as LGHNT and CDR2 as FRNRAP.

This chain uses TRBV3-1 with TRBJ2-5, with D perhaps matching TRBD1 (5 bases). Germline lookup yields CDR1 LGHDT and CDR2 YNNKEL (reference sequence). The CDR3 has 15 residues. Trimming took off 4 bases at V and 5 bases at J, with 17 bases between the two ends. The CDR3 sequence: CASSLQFQGTETQYF. The CDR3 nucleotides read TGTGCCAGCAGCCTCCAGTTTCAGGGCACTGAGACCCAGTACTTC.

In its sample, this clonotype was seen many times. The V gene is TRBV29-1, the J gene TRBJ1-4, with a tentative D call TRBD1 (5 bases). The germline V gene encodes CDR1 SQVTM and CDR2 ANQGSEA. V shed 1 base and J shed 4 bases, with 13 bases lying between them. The CDR3 loop spans 15 amino acids. This chain's CDR3 is CSVEGSTENNEKLFF. The CDR3 region has the DNA TGCAGCGTTGAAGGTTCGACAGAGAATAATGAAAAACTGTTTTTT.

This clonotype has only a few counts. The DNA for the CDR3 is TGTGCCAGCAGACGCAACTATCTGGACCACGAGCAGTACTTC. Amino acid sequence: CASRRNYLDHEQYF. The chain recombines TRBV27 with TRBJ2-7; no clear D gene. The V end was cut by 6 bases, the J end by 5 bases, with 17 bases between. Germline V lookup: CDR1 MNHEY, CDR2 SMNVEV (reference sequence). This CDR3 has 14 amino acids.

The table lists this clonotype with a few counts. This rearrangement joins TRBV6-5 to TRBJ2-2, with D possibly matching TRBD2 (5 bases). The germline V gene encodes CDR1 MNHEY and CDR2 SVGAGI. Trimming cost V 4 bases and J 8 bases, with 8 bases left between them. The CDR3 is made up of 12 amino acids. The CDR3 nucleotides are TGTGCCAGCAGTTCCTCGGGGGGGGAGCTGTTTTTT. This encodes CASSSSGGELFF.

This clonotype was counted at least ten times. This chain connects TRBV12-3 or TRBV12-4 to TRBJ1-5; 7 bases match TRBD1. The CDR3 contains 15 residues. V lost 1 base and J lost 6; bases outside the gene matches: 6. This CDR3 is CASSLGQGGGQPQHF. The CDR3 DNA sequence: TGTGCCAGCAGTTTAGGCCAGGGGGGAGGTCAGCCCCAGCATTTT.

This clonotype has ten or more counts. The CDR3, as DNA: TGCGCCAGCAGGAATTACCGGGACAGGGGCAGGGGTGAGCAGTTCTTC. Its protein product is CASRNYRDRGRGEQFF. The chain recombines TRBV4-1 with TRBJ2-1; TRBD1 aligns across 10 bases. Germline V gene lookup returns CDR1 MGHRA and CDR2 YSYEKL. Germline trimming cut 6 bases from V and 9 bases from J; bases unmatched to any gene: 14. The CDR3 runs to 16 residues.